The 17 T cell receptor beta chains below come from one sample, sequenced in a study of T cell changes during pregnancy in multiple sclerosis. TCRdb keeps only in-frame clones here, not all; method: immunoSEQ multiplex PCR. The sample lists 65,000 to 80,000 clones, 93% occurring once. This material consisted of peripheral blood, taken in the second trimester of pregnancy. These receptors originate from a female donor with multiple sclerosis, enrolled in a pregnancy study.

The chain joins TRBV9 to TRBJ1-4, with D maybe TRBD1 (6 bases). There are 15 residues in the CDR3. Germline CDR1 SGDLS, CDR2 YYNGEE. V was shortened by 0 bases and J by 7 bases, with 13 bases between the two germline ends. The CDR3: CASSVVAGDLEKLFF. CDR3 bases: TGTGCCAGCAGCGTAGTTGCAGGGGATCTTGAAAAACTGTTTTTT.

The chain carries TRBV9 and TRBJ1-3, with D maybe TRBD1 (5 bases). CDR3 length: 14 amino acids. Trimming stripped 6 bases from V and 0 bases from J, with 10 bases between. CDR1 is SGDLS and CDR2 is YYNGEE in the germline V gene. The CDR3 DNA follows: TGTGCCAGCACCACGGGGGTCTCTGGAAACACCATATATTTT. Translating gives CASTTGVSGNTIYF.

This sequence joins TRBV5-1 and TRBJ2-3; 9 nucleotides agree with TRBD2. Germline V CDR1 and CDR2: SGHRS, YFSETQ. Trimming took 0 bases from V and 4 from J; bases not matched to a gene: 6. CDR3 size: 16 residues. The CDR3, as DNA: TGCGCCAGCAGCTTGGGAGTGGTAGCGGGGGCAGATACGCAGTATTTT. Translation: CASSLGVVAGADTQYF.

This clone has a single count. V is TRBV15 and J is TRBJ2-3, with unresolved D. V lost 1 base and J 0 bases, leaving 14 bases between the germline ends. The CDR3 extends over 17 amino acids. Germline CDR1 and CDR2: LNHNV and YYDKDF (reference sequence). The CDR3 protein is CATSRGGPMGSTDTQYF. The CDR3 DNA follows: TGTGCCACCAGCAGAGGCGGTCCAATGGGTAGCACAGATACGCAGTATTTT. Variable domain in full (rest from reference TRBV15 and TRBJ2-3): DAMVIQNPRYQVTQFGKPVTLSCSQTLNHNVMYWYQQKSSQAPKLLFHYYDKDFNNEADTPDNFQSRRPNTSFCFLDIRSPGLGDTAMYLCATSRGGPMGSTDTQYFGPGTRLTVL.

This clone was detected once. The V and J genes are TRBV5-6 and TRBJ1-4; 7 bases align to TRBD1. The CDR3 covers 16 residues. V lost 4 bases, J lost 5 bases, and 11 bases stayed unmatched. Germline CDR1 SGHDT, CDR2 YYEEEE. The CDR3 reads CASSLSWDSSNEKLFF. The CDR3 DNA reads TGTGCCAGCAGCCTTAGCTGGGACAGCTCAAATGAAAAACTGTTTTTT.

The chain uses TRBV6-6 and TRBJ1-1, with 7 bases fitting TRBD1. Per the germline V gene, CDR1 is MNHNY and CDR2 is SVGAGI (reference sequence). The CDR3 has 14 residues. After removal of 2 bases from V and 3 bases from J, the junction contained 3 bases not matched to a gene. The DNA of the CDR3 is TGTGCCAGCAGTTACGGGACAGCTGACACTGAAGCTTTCTTT. It translates to CASSYGTADTEAFF.

This chain links TRBV28 with TRBJ2-7, with 9 bases identical to TRBD2. CDR1 MDHEN and CDR2 SYDVKM come from the germline V gene. V shed 7 bases, J shed 2 bases, and the junction held 12 bases outside the gene matches. The CDR3 sequence is 16 residues long. Written as DNA, the CDR3 is TGTGCCAGCAAAATAGGGGGGGTAGCGGGGGCCTACGAGCAGTACTTC. Protein sequence: CASKIGGVAGAYEQYF.

The V call is TRBV30, the J call TRBJ2-3; no definite D call. Germline V gene sequence: CDR1 GTSNPN, CDR2 SVGIG (reference sequence). CDR3 size: 14 residues. Deletions cut 3 bases from V and 2 bases from J, with 12 bases between. The CDR3 loop reads CAWSGFSPTDTQYF. The DNA for the CDR3 is TGTGCCTGGAGCGGGTTTTCACCCACAGATACGCAGTATTTT. Supplemented by reference TRBV30 and TRBJ2-3, the full variable domain reads SQTIHQWPATLVQPVGSPLSLECTVEGTSNPNLYWYRQAAGRGLQLLFYSVGIGQISSEVPQNLSASRPQDRQFILSSKKLLLSDSGFYLCAWSGFSPTDTQYFGPGTRLTVL.

J is TRBJ1-5 and V is TRBV10-3; tentative D call: TRBD1 (5 bases). The CDR3 loop spans 14 amino acids. V was cut by 6 bases and J by 5 bases, with 14 bases left in between. In germline, CDR1 is ENHRY, CDR2 SYGVKD. The DNA of the CDR3 is TGTGCCATCAGGGCGAGTTTAGGGGATCAGCCCCAGCATTTT. Translated, it gives CAIRASLGDQPQHF.

The DNA of the CDR3 is TGTGCCAGCAGTCCCCCCGGGGGGGGCCGAAATGAGCAGTTCTTC. This sequence encodes CASSPPGGGRNEQFF. The J gene is TRBJ2-1, the V gene TRBV6-6; 8 bases are shared with TRBD2. The germline CDR1 and CDR2 sequences are MNHNY and SVGAGI (reference sequence). With V trimmed by 5 bases and J by 7 bases, 10 bases remained unmatched. The CDR3 covers 15 residues.

V gene TRBV2 combines with J gene TRBJ2-3; TRBD1 is a possible D gene (6 bases). This CDR3 region has 15 residues. Per the germline V gene, CDR1 is SNHLY and CDR2 is FYNNEI. V was pared by 5 bases and J by 8 bases, with 20 bases between. The CDR3 DNA reads TGTGCCAGCAGTTTGGCCTCAGGGGTTTTAGGTACGCAGTATTTT. It specifies CASSLASGVLGTQYF.

The count of this clone is one. The chain recombines TRBV6-5 with TRBJ2-1, with 8 bases aligning to TRBD2. V was pared by 6 bases and J by 7 bases, with 11 bases of the junction left unmatched. Germline loops: CDR1 MNHEY, CDR2 SVGAGI. The CDR3 runs 15 residues. CDR3 in amino acids: CASSHASGGGNEQFF. The CDR3 DNA reads as TGTGCCAGCAGCCACGCCAGCGGGGGAGGTAATGAGCAGTTCTTC.

Comment on this clone: Other DNA sequences from this sample encode an identical CDR3 as well. This chain uses TRBV6-5 with TRBJ2-1; 11 bases are a match to TRBD2. CDR1 MNHEY and CDR2 SVGAGI come from the germline V gene. The V gene end was trimmed by 2 bases and the J gene end by 4 bases; junction bases not matched to a gene: 1. This CDR3 contains 15 residues. The CDR3 loop is CASSYGTSGYNEQFF. CDR3 DNA sequence: TGTGCCAGCAGTTACGGGACTAGCGGATACAATGAGCAGTTCTTC.

The chain uses TRBV27 and TRBJ2-7, with D possibly matching TRBD2 (5 bases). Trimming took off 6 bases at V and 3 bases at J, with 9 bases between the two ends. Germline CDR1 is MNHEY and CDR2 is SMNVEV (reference sequence). The CDR3 sequence is 12 residues long. CDR3 region: CASSPGIYEQYF. DNA of the CDR3: TGTGCCAGCAGCCCCGGGATCTACGAGCAGTACTTC.

This sequence joins TRBV5-1 and TRBJ2-5; TRBD2 matches 7 bases. The length of the CDR3 is 16 residues. After removal of 1 base from V and 5 bases from J, the junction contained 11 bases not matched to a gene. Germline V lookup: CDR1 SGHRS, CDR2 YFSETQ. Written as DNA, the CDR3 is TGCGCCAGCAGCTTGAAAGAGCTGACTAGCTTGGAGACCCAGTACTTC. As protein: CASSLKELTSLETQYF.

The chain couples TRBV5-6 to TRBJ2-3, with 8 bases aligning to TRBD1. This CDR3 spans 15 amino acids. V shed 5 bases and J 5 bases; nucleotides not matched to a gene: 10. Germline CDR1 is SGHDT and CDR2 is YYEEEE. CDR3 in amino acids: CASRAGTGFIDTQYF. The CDR3 region has the DNA TGTGCCAGCAGAGCCGGGACAGGATTTATAGATACGCAGTATTTT.

This rearrangement joins TRBV6-1 to TRBJ2-7, with 7 bases aligning to TRBD2. The CDR3 has 12 amino acids. Germline loops: CDR1 MNHNS, CDR2 SASEGT. Trimming at V came to 10 bases and at J to 5 bases, leaving 8 bases not matched to a gene. The CDR3 region is CAIPGLVNEQYF. CDR3 coding DNA: TGTGCCATCCCTGGACTAGTTAACGAGCAGTACTTC.